Below, 20 T cell receptor beta chains from the same sample are listed, as sequenced in a study of T cell changes during pregnancy in multiple sclerosis (dated by TCRdb to the late 2010s). Receptor amplification or capture employed the immunoSEQ multiplex PCR assay. Imported from immuneACCESS, the table was reduced by TCRdb to in-frame sequences with V and J called. These copies leave out some clones; in studies compared against another copy, an unresolved V gene accounts for under half, and the cause of the remainder is not known. The sample table contains fewer than 65,000 clones; only one count was recorded for around 93% of them. The top ten constitute 0.76% of the sample. Sequencing was performed on CD4+ T cells from peripheral blood mononuclear cells, taken in the first trimester of pregnancy. The receptors shown here come from a female donor with multiple sclerosis, enrolled in a pregnancy study.

This chain links TRBV13 with TRBJ1-6, with a weak D call TRBD1 (5 bases). Trimming removed 2 bases from V and 8 bases from J, with 22 bases in between. This CDR3 is built from 18 residues. Germline V gives CDR1 PRHDT, CDR2 FYEKMQ (reference sequence). The CDR3 DNA is TGTGCCAGCAGCTTATCGGTGGCGGGGCCCCCCGAATATTCACCCCTCCACTTT. Amino acid sequence: CASSLSVAGPPEYSPLHF.

The CDR3 nucleotides read TGTGCCAGCAGCTCACACGGGACAGGGAAGACAGCTTTCTTT. Its translation is CASSSHGTGKTAFF. The rearrangement joins TRBV7-2 to TRBJ1-1; 9 bases fit TRBD1. With 4 bases clipped from V and 10 bases from J, the junction kept 10 bases outside the gene matches. Germline CDR1 reads SGHTA; CDR2 reads FQGNSA. This CDR3 has 14 residues.

The rearrangement joins TRBV6-5 to TRBJ1-5; TRBD1 aligns across 7 bases. The CDR3 spans 14 residues. Per the germline V gene, CDR1 is MNHEY and CDR2 is SVGAGI. The J segment lost 5 bases and the V segment lost 5 bases, leaving 6 bases of the junction unmatched. CDR3: CASSADRAHQPQHF. The CDR3 DNA is TGTGCCAGCAGTGCCGACAGGGCCCATCAGCCCCAGCATTTT.

CDR3 bases: TGTGCCAGCACTAAAAGGGAGCCCTATGGCTACACCTTC. Amino acid sequence: CASTKREPYGYTF. The chain couples TRBV6-5 to TRBJ1-2; D is unresolved. This CDR3 is built from 13 residues. Germline CDR1 and CDR2: MNHEY and SVGAGI. Between the trimmed V and J ends, which lost 7 bases and 4 bases, there was a span of 13 bases.

The chain carries TRBV7-2 and TRBJ2-1; TRBD2 aligns across 9 bases. The CDR3 extends over 17 amino acids. V was pared by 2 bases and J by 5 bases, with 10 bases of the junction left unmatched. Germline V gene sequence: CDR1 SGHTA, CDR2 FQGNSA. The CDR3 loop is CASSLRIGLAGNNEQFF. The CDR3 region has the DNA TGTGCCAGCAGCTTAAGGATTGGGCTAGCGGGGAACAATGAGCAGTTCTTC.

The rearrangement links TRBV11-1 to TRBJ2-1; 12 bases fit TRBD1. V lost 5 bases and J lost 7; bases outside the gene matches: 18. Germline values: CDR1 SGHAT, CDR2 FQDESV (reference sequence). The CDR3 consists of 19 residues. The CDR3 protein is CASSTRPGQGARSRNEQFF. As DNA, the CDR3 is TGTGCCAGCAGCACCCGCCCGGGACAGGGGGCCCGAAGTCGGAATGAGCAGTTCTTC.

This clone was seen a single time. The chain employs TRBV7-2 and TRBJ1-2, with D maybe TRBD1 (6 bases). The V and J ends lost 5 bases and 4 bases respectively, with 11 bases between them. CDR1 and CDR2 (germline): SGHTA, FQGNSA. This CDR3 comprises 13 residues. The CDR3: CASSVQGRYGYTF. CDR3 DNA: TGTGCCAGCAGCGTACAGGGTCGCTATGGCTACACCTTC.

V is TRBV18 and J is TRBJ1-6; tentatively, D is TRBD1 (6 bases). The CDR3 runs to 13 residues. V lost 3 bases to trimming and J lost 8 bases, with 8 bases between them. Germline CDR1 is KGHSH and CDR2 is LQKENI. The CDR3 protein is CASSPNRDSPLHF. In DNA, the CDR3 is TGTGCCAGCTCACCCAACAGGGATTCACCCCTCCACTTT.

The V call is TRBV10-3, the J call TRBJ2-7; 10 bases map to TRBD2. The CDR3 has 14 amino acids. Germline CDR1 reads ENHRY; CDR2 reads SYGVKD. Trimming took 4 bases from V and 5 from J; bases not matched to a gene: 5. CDR3 coding DNA: TGTGCCATCAGTGCCAGCGGGGGGGTCCACGAGCAGTACTTC. Its protein product is CAISASGGVHEQYF.

V gene TRBV4-3 combines with J gene TRBJ2-2, with D tentatively TRBD2 (5 bases). The V end was cut by 0 bases, the J end by 4 bases, with 15 bases between. The CDR3 is 17 amino acids. Germline V CDR1 and CDR2: LGHNA, YSLEER. The CDR3 protein is CASSQEVPSFATGELFF. The CDR3, as DNA: TGCGCCAGCAGCCAAGAAGTACCTAGCTTTGCCACCGGGGAGCTGTTTTTT.

V and J are TRBV25-1 and TRBJ2-2; D not resolved. V lost 2 bases to trimming and J lost 1 base, with 11 bases between them. This CDR3 spans 16 amino acids. The germline V gene has CDR1 MGHDK and CDR2 SYGVNS. The CDR3: CASSEVVPWNTGELFF. CDR3 sequence (DNA): TGTGCCAGCAGTGAAGTCGTCCCTTGGAACACCGGGGAGCTGTTTTTT.

This chain links TRBV5-6 with TRBJ1-6, with D maybe TRBD1 (6 bases). In germline, CDR1 is SGHDT, CDR2 YYEEEE. The CDR3 covers 14 residues. V was trimmed by 0 bases and J by 8 bases, leaving 9 bases between them. CDR3 DNA sequence: TGTGCCAGCAGCTTGGCCCACAGGGATTCACCCCTCCACTTT. This sequence encodes CASSLAHRDSPLHF.

V usage is TRBV18 and J usage is TRBJ1-2; 9 nucleotides match TRBD1. Trimming took 2 bases from V and 6 from J; bases not matched to a gene: 10. The CDR3 runs to 16 residues. Germline V gene sequence: CDR1 KGHSH, CDR2 LQKENI. CDR3 residues: CASSPEIQGAADGYTF. Here the CDR3 DNA reads TGTGCCAGCTCACCAGAGATACAGGGGGCGGCCGATGGCTACACCTTC.

The chain combines TRBV7-2 with TRBJ2-1, with 7 bases matching TRBD2. The J segment lost 0 bases and the V segment lost 0 bases, leaving 8 bases of the junction unmatched. The CDR3 is made up of 18 amino acids. CDR1 is SGHTA, CDR2 FQGNSA, per germline. For the CDR3, the DNA is TGTGCCAGCAGCTTAGCGAGCCTAGCGGCCAGCTCCTACAATGAGCAGTTCTTC. Protein product: CASSLASLAASSYNEQFF.

This sequence joins TRBV7-9 and TRBJ1-6; 7 bases are shared with TRBD1. Germline loops: CDR1 SEHNR, CDR2 FQNEAQ (reference sequence). The junction had 1 base not matched to a gene; V was cut back by 4 bases and J by 4 bases. CDR3 size: 14 residues. The CDR3 DNA reads TGTGCCAGCAGCTCGGGACAGTATAATTCACCCCTCCACTTT. Translating it yields CASSSGQYNSPLHF.

The chain recombines TRBV19 with TRBJ1-5, with TRBD1 matching over 9 bases. Germline trimming cut 3 bases from V and 6 bases from J; bases unmatched to any gene: 9. The CDR3 loop spans 16 amino acids. The germline V gene encodes CDR1 LNHDA and CDR2 SQIVND (reference sequence). DNA of the CDR3: TGTGCCAGTAGTATGAGGTCGGGACAGGGTTTTCAGCCCCAGCATTTT. Translated, it gives CASSMRSGQGFQPQHF. The whole variable domain, remainder taken from reference TRBV19 and TRBJ1-5, is DGGITQSPKYLFRKEGQNVTLSCEQNLNHDAMYWYRQDPGQGLRLIYYSQIVNDFQKGDIAEGYSVSREKKESFPLTVTSAQKNPTAFYLCASSMRSGQGFQPQHFGDGTRLSIL.

The chain uses TRBV7-6 and TRBJ2-3; the match to TRBD2 covers 9 bases. V was clipped by 5 bases and J by 2 bases; unmatched bases: 8. CDR1 SGHVS and CDR2 FNYEAQ come from the germline V gene. The CDR3 consists of 16 residues. The chain's CDR3 is CASSARSGGITDTQYF. The CDR3 bases are TGTGCCAGCAGCGCTCGAAGCGGGGGGATCACAGATACGCAGTATTTT.

The J gene is TRBJ1-5, the V gene TRBV30; 11 bases align to TRBD1. The CDR3 runs to 14 residues. Germline V gene lookup returns CDR1 GTSNPN and CDR2 SVGIG (reference sequence). V dropped 3 bases and J dropped 5; count of bases not matched to a gene: 3. The CDR3 coding sequence is TGTGCCTGGAGCTGGGGACAGGGGGATCAGCCCCAGCATTTT. It yields the protein CAWSWGQGDQPQHF.

This clone was picked up a small number of times. This sequence joins TRBV9 and TRBJ1-6, with unresolved D. Trimming left V 0 bases short and J 10 bases short, with 11 bases between. The CDR3 length is 14 residues. The germline CDR1 and CDR2 sequences are SGDLS and YYNGEE. DNA of the CDR3: TGTGCCAGCAGCGTAGCCTTAGAGAACTCACCCCTCCACTTT. Translating it yields CASSVALENSPLHF.

V and J are TRBV7-2 and TRBJ1-2; tentative D call: TRBD1 (6 bases). The germline V gene has CDR1 SGHTA and CDR2 FQGNSA. Trimming cost V 1 base and J 6 bases, with 18 bases left between them. The CDR3 contains 16 residues. In nucleotides, the CDR3 is TGTGCCAGCAGCTTAGGTACCAGGGGCAGCGGCGATGGCTACACCTTC. This encodes CASSLGTRGSGDGYTF.